This TCR beta chain comes out of a study of T cells in women clearing cervical HPV infection. In the study overall: Cases were women with histologically confirmed HPV16-related CIN3 or worse, including 2 invasive cancers. HLA type stays a possible confounder, typing being limited.

On this clone: Its antigen is not known. Read data end 3 residues before the CDR3 end; the end is taken from the germline J gene.

Repertoires were generated with immunoSEQ multiplex PCR, while TCRdb's copy carries only in-frame clones and drops some. This sample's table has roughly 15,000 clones. This CDR3 comprises 13 residues. Trimming left V 2 bases short and J 4 bases short, with 9 bases between. Germline V gene lookup returns CDR1 GTSNPN and CDR2 SVGIG (reference sequence). Notes on the study in general: CIN3+ cases had significantly higher TCR richness than controls; evenness did not differ.

The origin of this receptor is a woman between 18 and 70 years old with a cervical HPV16 infection that either progressed to CIN3+ or cleared (not recorded which). V gene TRBV30 combines with J gene TRBJ1-5; TRBD1 might be the D (5 bases). Source material: blood buffy coat. The CDR3 sequence is CAWSQGENQPQHF. The sequenced part of the CDR3 DNA is TGTGCCTGGAGTCAAGGGGAAAATCAGCCC.